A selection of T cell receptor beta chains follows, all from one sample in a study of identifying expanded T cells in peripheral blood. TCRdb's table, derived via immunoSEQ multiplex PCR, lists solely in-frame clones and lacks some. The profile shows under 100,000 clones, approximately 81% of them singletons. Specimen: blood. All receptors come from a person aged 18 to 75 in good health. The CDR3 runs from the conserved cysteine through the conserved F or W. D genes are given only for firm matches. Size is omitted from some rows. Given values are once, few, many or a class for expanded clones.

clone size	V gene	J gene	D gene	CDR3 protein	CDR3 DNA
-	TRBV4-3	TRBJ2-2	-	CASSLDPLYTGELFF	TGCGCCAGCAGCCTCGACCCACTTTACACCGGGGAGCTGTTTTTT
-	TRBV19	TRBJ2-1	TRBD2	CASRDYYNEQFF	TGTGCCAGCAGGGACTACTACAATGAGCAGTTCTTC
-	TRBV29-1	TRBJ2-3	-	CSVDTGFTDTQYF	TGCAGCGTTGATACAGGGTTCACAGATACGCAGTATTTT
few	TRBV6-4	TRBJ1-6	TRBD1	CASRDTDRGNSPLHF	TGTGCCAGCAGAGACACAGACAGGGGTAATTCACCCCTCCACTTT
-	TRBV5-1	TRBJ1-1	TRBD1	CASSLRGQGNTEAFF	TGCGCCAGCAGCTTGCGGGGACAGGGAAACACTGAAGCTTTCTTT
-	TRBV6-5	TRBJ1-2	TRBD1	CASSTGGAAIGYTF	TGTGCCAGCAGTACAGGGGGCGCCGCCATAGGCTACACCTTC
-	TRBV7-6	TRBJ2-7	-	CASSLAQDKSYEQYF	TGTGCCAGCAGCTTAGCTCAGGACAAGTCCTACGAGCAGTACTTC
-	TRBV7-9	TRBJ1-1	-	CASSLTLGTVMNTEAFF	TGTGCCAGCAGCTTGACGTTAGGAACAGTCATGAACACTGAAGCTTTCTTT
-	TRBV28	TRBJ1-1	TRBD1	CASSPQDRDGTEAFF	TGTGCCAGCAGTCCTCAGGACAGGGACGGCACTGAAGCTTTCTTT
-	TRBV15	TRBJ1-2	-	CATSRDFESYGYTF	TGTGCCACCAGCAGAGATTTCGAGAGCTATGGCTACACCTTC
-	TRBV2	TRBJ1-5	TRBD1	CASSEGQSNQPQHF	TGTGCCAGCAGCGAGGGACAGTCAAATCAGCCCCAGCATTTT
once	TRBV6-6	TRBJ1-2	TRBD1	CASIQGAAGYYGYTF	TGTGCCAGCATTCAGGGGGCAGCCGGTTACTATGGCTACACCTTC